The clone carrying this T cell receptor beta chain was seen more than once but under ten times. Its antigen is not known. This may arise from a read error, as a much more abundant clone is one base away. This entry is derived from a study of tumor and adjacent non-tumor tissue in lung cancer. Turning to the study itself: Patients comprised about a dozen adenocarcinoma, a couple of squamous cell carcinoma and 1 small cell lung cancer. Study-wide findings and caveats: Significantly higher TCR diversity was found in tumor than normal lung. Top 100 clones took a larger repertoire share in normal lung.

Per germline, CDR1 DFQATT and CDR2 SNEGSKA (reference sequence). The CDR3 is 16 residues long. V was cut by 0 bases and J by 2 bases, with 15 bases left in between. Three rounds of nested PCR, following a modified ARM-PCR protocol, produced the TCRbeta library. TCRdb re-derived calls from the multiplex PCR reads in MiXCR, one entry per CDR3 protein. The sample consists of 130,000 or so distinct CDR3 sequences, 66% of them appearing once. No cell sorting was done before RNA was extracted from the tissue. Sample: lung tumor tissue. This receptor was taken from a man under 40 with non-small cell lung cancer. This chain connects TRBV20-1 to TRBJ2-3, with D perhaps TRBD1 (6 bases). CDR3 in amino acids: CSARDHWAGATDTQYF. For the CDR3, the DNA is TGCAGTGCTAGAGATCACTGGGCAGGGGCCACAGATACGCAGTATTTT.